The 4 T cell receptor beta chains below all came from one sample that was sequenced in a study of blood T cells in healthy people across ages. A second PCR of 7 to 11 cycles used a sample-barcoded 5' primer and a J-beta primer mix. TCRdb re-derived calls from the 5' RACE reads in MiXCR, one entry per CDR3 protein. The sample contains hundreds of thousands of distinct CDR3 sequences, roughly 26% of which appear only once. This sample was also put to use in a study of T cells of mothers and their children.

Sequencing input: blood. These receptor sequences come from a boy aged 5-17 years in good health.

This clonotype was observed many times. This sequence joins TRBV2 and TRBJ2-7; D not resolved. CDR1 and CDR2 (germline): SNHLY, FYNNEI. The CDR3 spans 12 residues. The ends were cut back, 8 bases at V and 3 bases at J, with 11 bases in the middle. Here the CDR3 reads CASGPFLYEQYF. The CDR3 DNA follows: TGTGCCAGCGGTCCATTCCTCTACGAGCAGTACTTC.

The chain has TRBV6-2 or TRBV6-3 and TRBJ2-1; 9 bases fit TRBD2. J lost 4 bases, V lost 6 bases, and 10 bases had no gene match. CDR1 is MNHEY, CDR2 SVGEGT, per germline. The CDR3 runs to 16 residues. CDR3 nucleotide sequence: TGTGCCAGCAGCCTACCCACTAGCGGGTTATACAATGAGCAGTTCTTC. This gives the protein CASSLPTSGLYNEQFF.

This clonotype has a handful of counts. This chain connects TRBV10-3 to TRBJ1-1; 8 nucleotides match TRBD1. The CDR3 runs to 13 residues. After removal of 8 bases from V and 3 bases from J, the junction contained 5 bases not matched to a gene. CDR1 and CDR2 (germline): ENHRY, SYGVKD. The CDR3 loop reads CAIGGQGDTEAFF. DNA of the CDR3: TGTGCCATCGGAGGACAGGGTGACACTGAAGCTTTCTTT.

The chain has TRBV3-1 and TRBJ2-5; TRBD1 matches 7 bases. The last part of the DNA fits TRBJ2-7 better; the J call may be wrong. There are 12 residues in the CDR3. CDR1 is LGHDT, CDR2 YNNKEL, per germline (reference sequence). For the CDR3, the DNA is TGTGCCAGCAGCCAAAGGGGGCTCGAGCAGTACTTC. This sequence encodes CASSQRGLEQYF.